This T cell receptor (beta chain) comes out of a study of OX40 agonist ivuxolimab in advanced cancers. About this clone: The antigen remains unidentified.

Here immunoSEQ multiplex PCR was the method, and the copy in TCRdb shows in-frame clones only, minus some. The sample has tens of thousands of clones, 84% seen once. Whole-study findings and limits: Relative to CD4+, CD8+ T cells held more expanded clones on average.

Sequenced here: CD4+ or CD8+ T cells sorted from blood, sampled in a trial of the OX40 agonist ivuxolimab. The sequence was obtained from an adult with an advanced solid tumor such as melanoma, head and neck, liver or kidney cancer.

Here the CDR3 reads CASRSTESTGELFF. In DNA, the CDR3 is TGTGCCAGCAGATCTACAGAGAGCACCGGGGAGCTGTTTTTT. The genes are TRBV2 and TRBJ2-2; D gene unclear. The CDR3 runs to 14 residues. Trimming stripped 6 bases from V and 4 bases from J, with 12 bases between. Germline lookup yields CDR1 SNHLY and CDR2 FYNNEI.